The TCR beta chain under discussion was sequenced for a study of shared T cell receptors in the human thymus. Assay: immunoSEQ multiplex PCR; the TCRdb copy retains only in-frame clones and omits some. The sample yields under 700,000 clones, about 84% seen once. The germline CDR1 and CDR2 sequences are SGDLS and YYNGEE. V was shortened by 0 bases and J by 5 bases, with 15 bases between the two germline ends. CDR3 length: 16 residues. The sample was also linked to a second study, of human thymus T cells. That study adds: It was from resections taken during corrective heart surgery that the thymus tissue came.

The specimen sequenced was thymocytes. The chain couples TRBV9 to TRBJ2-1; D is unresolved. This receptor was identified in a boy younger than two with a congenital heart defect. The CDR3 here is CASSVAFLPHNNEQFF. The DNA of the CDR3 is TGTGCCAGCAGCGTAGCTTTCCTACCCCATAACAATGAGCAGTTCTTC.